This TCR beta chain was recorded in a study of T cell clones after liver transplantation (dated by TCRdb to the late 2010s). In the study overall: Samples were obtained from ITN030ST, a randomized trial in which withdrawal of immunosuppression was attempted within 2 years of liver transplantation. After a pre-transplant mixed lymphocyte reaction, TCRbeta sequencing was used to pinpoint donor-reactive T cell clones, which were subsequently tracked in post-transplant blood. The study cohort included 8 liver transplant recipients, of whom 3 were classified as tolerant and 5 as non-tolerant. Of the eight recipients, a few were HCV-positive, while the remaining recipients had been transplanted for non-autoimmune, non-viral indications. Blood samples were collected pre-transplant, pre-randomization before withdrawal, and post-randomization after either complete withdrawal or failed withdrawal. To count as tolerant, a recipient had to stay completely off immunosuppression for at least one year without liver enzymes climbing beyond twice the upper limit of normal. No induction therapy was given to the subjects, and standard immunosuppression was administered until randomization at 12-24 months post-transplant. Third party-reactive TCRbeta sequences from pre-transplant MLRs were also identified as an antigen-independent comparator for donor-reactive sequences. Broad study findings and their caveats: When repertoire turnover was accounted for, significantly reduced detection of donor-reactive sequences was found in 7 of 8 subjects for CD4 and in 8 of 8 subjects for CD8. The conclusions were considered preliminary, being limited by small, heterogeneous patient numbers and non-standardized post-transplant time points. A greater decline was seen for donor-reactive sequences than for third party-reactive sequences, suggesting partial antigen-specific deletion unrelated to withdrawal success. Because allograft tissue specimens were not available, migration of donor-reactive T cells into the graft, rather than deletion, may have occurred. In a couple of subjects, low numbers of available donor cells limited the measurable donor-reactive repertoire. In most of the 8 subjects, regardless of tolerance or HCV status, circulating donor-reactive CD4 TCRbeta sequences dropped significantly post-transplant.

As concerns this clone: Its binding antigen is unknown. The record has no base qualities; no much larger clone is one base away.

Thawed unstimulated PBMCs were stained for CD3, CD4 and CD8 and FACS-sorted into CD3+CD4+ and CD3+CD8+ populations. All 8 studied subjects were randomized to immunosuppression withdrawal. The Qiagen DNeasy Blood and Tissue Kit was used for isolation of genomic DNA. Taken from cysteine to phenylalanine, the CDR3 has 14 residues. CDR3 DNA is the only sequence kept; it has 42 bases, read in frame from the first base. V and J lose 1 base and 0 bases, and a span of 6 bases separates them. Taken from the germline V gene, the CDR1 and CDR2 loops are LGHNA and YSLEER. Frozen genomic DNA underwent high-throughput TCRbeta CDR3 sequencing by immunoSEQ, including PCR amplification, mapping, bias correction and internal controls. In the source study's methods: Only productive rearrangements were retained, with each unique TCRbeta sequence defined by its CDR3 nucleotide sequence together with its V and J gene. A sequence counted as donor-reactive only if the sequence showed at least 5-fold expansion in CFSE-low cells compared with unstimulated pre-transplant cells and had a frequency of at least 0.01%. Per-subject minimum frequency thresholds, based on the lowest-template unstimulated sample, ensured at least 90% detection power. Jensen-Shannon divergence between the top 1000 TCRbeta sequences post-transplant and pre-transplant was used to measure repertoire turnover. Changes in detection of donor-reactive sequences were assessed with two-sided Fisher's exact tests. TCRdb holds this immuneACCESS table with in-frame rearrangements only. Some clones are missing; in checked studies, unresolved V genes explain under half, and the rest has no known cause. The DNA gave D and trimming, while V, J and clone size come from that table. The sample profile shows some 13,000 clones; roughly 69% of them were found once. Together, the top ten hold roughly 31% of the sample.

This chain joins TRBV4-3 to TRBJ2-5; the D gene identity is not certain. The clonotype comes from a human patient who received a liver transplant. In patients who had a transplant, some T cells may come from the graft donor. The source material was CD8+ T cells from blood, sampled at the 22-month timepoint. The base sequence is TGCGCCAGCAGCCAAGGACACAACCAAGAGACCCAGTACTTC. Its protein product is CASSQGHNQETQYF.